The 29 T cell receptor beta chains given below trace back to one sample, sequenced in a study of cytomegalovirus exposure and HLA in healthy donors. Amplification used 60 Vbeta primers and 13 Jbeta primers. The protocol was immunoSEQ multiplex PCR, while the TCRdb copy is restricted to in-frame clones and leaves out a portion. The data show 150,000 to 250,000 clones, with around 76% seen just once and 1.9% held by the top ten. Sequenced input: PBMCs. The receptors come from a man under 40 in good health and CMV-seronegative.

This clone was observed a few times. The J gene is TRBJ2-7, the V gene TRBV2; D is possibly TRBD1 (5 bases). This CDR3 is built from 14 residues. Germline CDR1 reads SNHLY; CDR2 reads FYNNEI. V was clipped by 4 bases and J by 2 bases, with 12 bases between them. The CDR3 DNA reads as TGTGCCAGCAGTGTTTGGCAGGACACCTACGAGCAGTACTTC. This sequence encodes CASSVWQDTYEQYF. Filled out from reference TRBV2 and TRBJ2-7, the complete variable domain reads EPEVTQTPSHQVTQMGQEVILRCVPISNHLYFYWYRQILGQKVEFLVSFYNNEISEKSEIFDDQFSVERPDGSNFTLKIRSTKLEDSAMYFCASSVWQDTYEQYFGPGTRLTVT.

This clone was picked up a small number of times. CDR3 amino acids: CASTGLPGQETQYF. CDR3 nucleotides: TGTGCCAGCACCGGACTTCCGGGCCAAGAGACCCAGTACTTC. The chain carries TRBV6-1 and TRBJ2-5, with D tentatively TRBD2 (5 bases). The CDR3 is 14 residues long. V was trimmed by 7 bases and J by 1 base, leaving 13 bases between them. Germline loops: CDR1 MNHNS, CDR2 SASEGT.

This clone was picked up one time. The V call is TRBV27, the J call TRBJ2-2; 9 bases agree with TRBD2. Germline CDR1 reads MNHEY; CDR2 reads SMNVEV (reference sequence). The CDR3 covers 15 residues. V lost 3 bases to trimming and J lost 6 bases; unmatched junction nucleotides: 5. This CDR3 reads CASSLISGSSGELFF. The CDR3 region has the DNA TGTGCCAGCAGTTTGATTAGCGGGAGCTCCGGGGAGCTGTTTTTT.

This CDR3 reads CASGGQGTFAEQYF. CDR3 sequence (DNA): TGTGCCAGTGGAGGACAGGGAACCTTCGCCGAGCAGTACTTC. The V and J genes are TRBV19 and TRBJ2-7, with TRBD1 matching over 8 bases. The CDR3 sequence is 14 residues long. The germline V gene encodes CDR1 LNHDA and CDR2 SQIVND (reference sequence). V gave up 8 bases and J gave up 6 bases; unmatched junction bases: 12.

The sample holds a few counts of this clone. The chain is built from TRBV29-1 and TRBJ2-1; TRBD1 agrees at 9 bases. The J segment lost 6 bases and the V segment lost 1 base, leaving 4 bases of the junction unmatched. The V gene's germline CDR1 is SQVTM and CDR2 ANQGSEA. This CDR3 comprises 14 residues. CDR3 region: CSVEGGDRANEQFF. CDR3 sequence (DNA): TGCAGCGTTGAAGGGGGGGACAGGGCCAATGAGCAGTTCTTC.

The V gene is TRBV2, the J gene TRBJ1-3; tentatively, D is TRBD1 (6 bases). The ends were cut back, 5 bases at V and 2 bases at J, with 10 bases in the middle. This CDR3 has 14 residues. Germline V gene sequence: CDR1 SNHLY, CDR2 FYNNEI. The CDR3 nucleotides are TGTGCCAGCAGTAAACAGGGAACTGGAAACACCATATATTTT. It translates to CASSKQGTGNTIYF.

The J gene is TRBJ2-1, the V gene TRBV9; D gene uncertain. The germline V and J ends were trimmed by 0 bases and 7 bases, with 14 bases remaining between them. Germline-derived CDR1 and CDR2 are SGDLS and YYNGEE. The CDR3 sequence is 15 residues long. The CDR3 DNA sequence: TGTGCCAGCAGCGTAGAGATTAGCCCGAGGAATGAGCAGTTCTTC. Its translation is CASSVEISPRNEQFF. The full variable domain, its missing parts supplied by reference TRBV9 and TRBJ2-1, is DSGVTQTPKHLITATGQRVTLRCSPRSGDLSVYWYQQSLDQGLQFLIQYYNGEERAKGNILERFSAQQFPDLHSELNLSSLELGDSALYFCASSVEISPRNEQFFGPGTRLTVL.

Here the CDR3 reads CAWSLGQGTGQPQHF. The CDR3 DNA reads as TGTGCCTGGAGCCTAGGACAGGGCACAGGTCAGCCCCAGCATTTT. This sequence joins TRBV30 and TRBJ1-5; 8 bases fit TRBD1. Germline V gene data show CDR1 as GTSNPN and CDR2 as SVGIG (reference sequence). The CDR3 length is 15 residues. V was pared by 3 bases and J by 6 bases, with 10 bases of the junction left unmatched.

This rearrangement joins TRBV4-1 to TRBJ2-7; D is uncertain. Per germline, CDR1 MGHRA and CDR2 YSYEKL. Trimming took 1 base from V and 5 from J, leaving 12 bases between them. The CDR3 totals 14 residues. The CDR3 DNA sequence: TGCGCCAGCAGCCAAGTTAGTACGAGAAACGAGCAGTACTTC. Its protein product is CASSQVSTRNEQYF.

The CDR3 is CASSLTPGQPYEQYF. The CDR3 DNA reads as TGCGCCAGCAGCCTAACTCCGGGACAGCCTTACGAGCAGTACTTC. The chain joins TRBV5-1 to TRBJ2-7; 7 positions agree with TRBD1. The V gene's germline CDR1 is SGHRS and CDR2 YFSETQ. The CDR3 runs 15 residues. V gave up 4 bases and J gave up 4 bases; unmatched junction bases: 11.

The rearrangement links TRBV7-9 to TRBJ2-3; 9 bases align to TRBD2. V was clipped by 5 bases and J by 2 bases; unmatched bases: 5. There are 15 residues in the CDR3. Germline values: CDR1 SEHNR, CDR2 FQNEAQ (reference sequence). CDR3 nucleotides: TGTGCCAGCAGCGGCCTAGCGGGAAACACAGATACGCAGTATTTT. It specifies CASSGLAGNTDTQYF.

The chain joins TRBV30 to TRBJ2-2, with unresolved D. This CDR3 is 14 amino acids long. V dropped 4 bases and J dropped 6 bases, with 15 bases sitting between them. Germline V gene lookup returns CDR1 GTSNPN and CDR2 SVGIG (reference sequence). CDR3 bases: TGTGCCTGGAAACATCGCGAAGAGGCCGGGGAGCTGTTTTTT. This sequence encodes CAWKHREEAGELFF.

Comment on this clone: Different DNA sequences within this sample yield the same CDR3. The rearrangement joins TRBV6-1 to TRBJ1-5; no clear D. This CDR3 spans 14 amino acids. Between the trimmed V and J ends, which lost 0 bases and 4 bases, there was a span of 7 bases. The germline CDR1 and CDR2 sequences are MNHNS and SASEGT. The CDR3 DNA follows: TGTGCCAGCAGTGAAGCTGGAGGGAATCAGCCCCAGCATTTT. It specifies CASSEAGGNQPQHF.

The chain recombines TRBV7-3 with TRBJ2-5; TRBD1 agrees at 9 bases. Germline V gene lookup returns CDR1 SGHTA and CDR2 FQGTGA. V dropped 5 bases and J dropped 3; count of bases not matched to a gene: 4. The CDR3 covers 14 residues. The CDR3 nucleotides are TGTGCCAGCAGCCAGACAGGGGGGGAAGAGACCCAGTACTTC. Protein product: CASSQTGGEETQYF.

This sequence joins TRBV19 and TRBJ1-1; 7 bases are a match to TRBD1. Germline-derived CDR1 and CDR2 are LNHDA and SQIVND (reference sequence). V dropped 4 bases and J dropped 6; count of bases not matched to a gene: 8. The CDR3 contains 14 residues. In DNA form, the CDR3 reads TGTGCCAGTAGTAATCGACAGGGTAGGGCTGAAGCTTTCTTT. Translated, it gives CASSNRQGRAEAFF.

The chain uses TRBV28 and TRBJ1-5; D is perhaps TRBD1 (6 bases). The ends were cut back, 3 bases at V and 3 bases at J, with 12 bases in the middle. CDR1 is MDHEN, CDR2 SYDVKM, per germline. The CDR3 sequence is 15 residues long. DNA for the CDR3: TGTGCCAGCAGTTTGACAGGTCTTAACAATCAGCCCCAGCATTTT. Protein product: CASSLTGLNNQPQHF.

The genes are TRBV6-1 and TRBJ2-2, with 9 bases identical to TRBD2. Trimming at V came to 4 bases and at J to 1 base, leaving 4 bases not matched to a gene. CDR1 MNHNS and CDR2 SASEGT come from the germline V gene. The CDR3 is 16 residues long. The CDR3 loop reads CASSARLAENTGELFF. In DNA form, the CDR3 reads TGTGCCAGCAGTGCCCGACTAGCGGAGAACACCGGGGAGCTGTTTTTT.

This clone was observed a handful of times. The junction and the germline gene differ at one end; a read error may be behind it. This sequence joins TRBV6-5 and TRBJ2-5; 8 nucleotides line up with TRBD1. This CDR3 is built from 14 residues. CDR1 and CDR2 from the germline V gene are MNHEY and SVGAGI. CDR3 bases: TGTGCCAGTAGGCGACAGGGGTACCAAGAGGCCCAGTACTTC. Its translation: CASRRQGYQEAQYF.

This sequence joins TRBV5-6 and TRBJ2-2; 14 bases align to TRBD2. J lost 6 bases, V lost 3 bases, and 7 bases had no gene match. The CDR3 is 17 amino acids. The germline V gene has CDR1 SGHDT and CDR2 YYEEEE. CDR3 nucleotide sequence: TGTGCCAGCAGCTGGCCCGGGACTAGCGGGAGTGCCGGGGAGCTGTTTTTT. Encoded protein: CASSWPGTSGSAGELFF.

The chain joins TRBV6-6 to TRBJ2-2; D not certain. The germline gives CDR1 MNHNY, CDR2 SVGAGI (reference sequence). The CDR3 spans 15 residues. With 0 bases removed from V and 3 bases from J, the gap between germline ends came to 8 bases. CDR3: CASSYSHTYTGELFF. The CDR3 DNA is TGTGCCAGCAGTTACTCCCACACATACACCGGGGAGCTGTTTTTT.

The chain employs TRBV9 and TRBJ1-1; D is undetermined. Trimming left V 0 bases short and J 1 base short, with 10 bases between. CDR1 and CDR2 from the germline V gene are SGDLS and YYNGEE. CDR3 length equals 15 residues. In DNA form, the CDR3 reads TGTGCCAGCAGCGTAGTACCCAGTGCGAACACTGAAGCTTTCTTT. This encodes CASSVVPSANTEAFF. The full variable domain, its missing parts supplied by reference TRBV9 and TRBJ1-1, is DSGVTQTPKHLITATGQRVTLRCSPRSGDLSVYWYQQSLDQGLQFLIQYYNGEERAKGNILERFSAQQFPDLHSELNLSSLELGDSALYFCASSVVPSANTEAFFGQGTRLTVV.

The CDR3 region has the DNA TGTGCCAGCAATCCAGGACTGCTCCTCCGCCACAATGAGCAGTTCTTC. It translates to CASNPGLLLRHNEQFF. The chain uses TRBV9 and TRBJ2-1; possibly TRBD2 for D (5 bases). The CDR3 extends over 16 amino acids. Germline V gene data show CDR1 as SGDLS and CDR2 as YYNGEE. Trimming removed 6 bases from V and 5 bases from J, with 21 bases in between.

This clone has just one count. One end of the junction fails to match germline, which may point to a read error. Other DNA sequences in this sample translate to the same CDR3. The chain recombines TRBV6-5 with TRBJ1-2; maybe TRBD1 (5 bases). CDR3 size: 13 residues. CDR1 is MNHEY, CDR2 SVGAGI, per germline. The CDR3 here is CASSAREGYGYTF. In DNA, the CDR3 is TGCGCCAGCAGTGCCAGGGAGGGGTATGGCTACACCTTC.

The genes are TRBV11-2 and TRBJ2-3, with 8 positions matching TRBD1. Germline V gene data show CDR1 as SGHAT and CDR2 as FQNNGV. V gave up 5 bases and J gave up 13 bases; unmatched junction bases: 8. This CDR3 contains 12 residues. Written as DNA, the CDR3 is TGTGCCAGCAGCCACCTCCAGGGGGCGAAGTATTTT. This gives the protein CASSHLQGAKYF. Based on the CDR3 plus reference TRBV11-2 and TRBJ2-3, the full variable domain is EAGVAQSPRYKIIEKRQSVAFWCNPISGHATLYWYQQILGQGPKLLIQFQNNGVVDDSQLPKDRFSAERLKGVDSTLKIQPAKLEDSAVYLCASSHLQGAKYFGPGTRLTVL.

Concerning this clone: The sample contains more than one DNA sequence encoding this CDR3. The genes are TRBV6-1 and TRBJ2-2; 7 bases fit TRBD2. This CDR3 region has 15 residues. Looked up from germline, CDR1 is MNHNS and CDR2 is SASEGT. The J segment lost 2 bases and the V segment lost 2 bases, leaving 2 bases of the junction unmatched. The CDR3 DNA is TGTGCCAGCAGTGAACTAGCGGAAAACACCGGGGAGCTGTTTTTT. Translating it yields CASSELAENTGELFF.

As DNA, the CDR3 is TGTGCCAGTAGTATTACAGGGGACAATCAGCCCCAGCATTTT. Translation: CASSITGDNQPQHF. V usage is TRBV19 and J usage is TRBJ1-5; TRBD1 aligns across 7 bases. The germline gives CDR1 LNHDA, CDR2 SQIVND (reference sequence). V lost 3 bases, J lost 3 bases, and 2 bases stayed unmatched. CDR3 length: 14 residues.

This clone was counted a few times. CDR3 protein: CASSLVGSGAGLETQYF. Here the CDR3 DNA reads TGCGCCAGCAGCTTGGTGGGGTCGGGAGCGGGTTTGGAGACCCAGTACTTC. The chain couples TRBV5-1 to TRBJ2-5; perhaps TRBD2 as D (6 bases). Trimming shortened V by 0 bases and J by 5 bases, and 20 bases separated the two germline ends. The CDR3 covers 17 residues. The V gene's germline CDR1 is SGHRS and CDR2 YFSETQ.

This clone came up a few times. The genes are TRBV7-9 and TRBJ2-5, with 15 bases aligning to TRBD2. The CDR3 runs 17 residues. Germline CDR1 is SEHNR and CDR2 is FQNEAQ (reference sequence). V was clipped by 5 bases and J by 2 bases; unmatched bases: 6. CDR3 sequence: CASSPGLAGGRQETQYF. In DNA form, the CDR3 reads TGTGCCAGCAGCCCGGGACTAGCGGGAGGTAGGCAAGAGACCCAGTACTTC.

The V and J genes are TRBV4-1 and TRBJ1-2; D perhaps matches TRBD1 (5 bases). Deletions cut 0 bases from V and 3 bases from J, with 11 bases between. CDR1 and CDR2 from the germline V gene are MGHRA and YSYEKL. This CDR3 has 15 residues. The CDR3 DNA follows: TGCGCCAGCAGCCAAGAGGACAAGGTCTACTATGGCTACACCTTC. Residues: CASSQEDKVYYGYTF.